The T cell receptor (beta chain) under discussion was sequenced for a study of T cell responses to AZD1222 COVID-19 vaccine. Comments on this clone: The target antigen is unknown.

This CDR3 has 15 amino acids. Per the germline V gene, CDR1 is MDHEN and CDR2 is SYDVKM. J lost 5 bases, V lost 5 bases, and 9 bases had no gene match. Sequenced by immunoSEQ multiplex PCR; TCRdb stores in-frame clones only, minus some. There are tens of thousands of clones in the sample; around four fifths occur only once, and about 20% lies in the top ten. Findings of the study overall: Mostly white British, mostly female donors; authors suggested clonal diversity may be underestimated. Repertoire sampling occurred only after the peak T cell response. Spike-spanning, vaccine-associated CD4 TCRs were dominant at 160-218 and 743-854.

The J gene is TRBJ1-2, the V gene TRBV28; TRBD1 matches at 9 bases. This specimen consisted of peripheral blood, obtained on day 0 of MenACWY control vaccination. The source is an adult in good health. CDR3 region: CASSDVWDRVYGYTF. Here the CDR3 DNA reads TGTGCCAGCAGTGACGTATGGGACAGGGTTTATGGCTACACCTTC.